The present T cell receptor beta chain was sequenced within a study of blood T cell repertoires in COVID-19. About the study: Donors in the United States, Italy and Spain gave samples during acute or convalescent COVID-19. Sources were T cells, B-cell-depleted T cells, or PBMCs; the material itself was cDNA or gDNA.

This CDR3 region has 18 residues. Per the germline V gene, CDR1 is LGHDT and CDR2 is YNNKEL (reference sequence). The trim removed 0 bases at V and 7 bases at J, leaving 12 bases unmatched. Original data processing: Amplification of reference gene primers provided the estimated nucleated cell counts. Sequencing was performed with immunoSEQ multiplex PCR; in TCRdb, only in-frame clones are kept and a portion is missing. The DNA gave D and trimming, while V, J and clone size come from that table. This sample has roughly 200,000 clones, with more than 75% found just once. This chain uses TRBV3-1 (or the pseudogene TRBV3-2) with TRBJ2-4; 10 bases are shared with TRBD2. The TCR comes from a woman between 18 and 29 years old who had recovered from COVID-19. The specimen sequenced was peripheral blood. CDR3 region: CASSQDPPILAGRNIQYF. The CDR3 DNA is TGTGCCAGCAGCCAAGACCCCCCGATACTAGCGGGAAGGAACATTCAGTACTTC.